Listed below are T cell receptor beta chains from one sample, sequenced in a study of cytomegalovirus exposure and HLA in healthy donors. Using immunoSEQ multiplex PCR, the repertoire was profiled, and TCRdb retains in-frame clones only, with some absent. This sample has 90,000 to 140,000 clones, with roughly nine tenths found just once. Sequencing was carried out using PBMCs. The receptors originated from a woman aged 18-29 years in good health and CMV-seropositive. The conserved cysteine and the conserved F or W are not part of the CDR3 here. Only part of the rows carry a size: once, few, many, or a class if the clone is expanded.

abundance: -; v_gene: TRBV5-1; j_gene: TRBJ2-7; CDR3aa: ASSAGTSVAYEQY
abundance: -; v_gene: TRBV2; j_gene: TRBJ2-1; CDR3aa: ASLRQGYNEQF
abundance: -; v_gene: TRBV6-1; j_gene: TRBJ1-5; CDR3aa: ASSEAPGPGVYQPQH
abundance: once; v_gene: TRBV27; j_gene: TRBJ2-7; CDR3aa: ASSSRAGTYEQY
abundance: -; v_gene: TRBV5-1; j_gene: TRBJ2-5; CDR3aa: ASSLGQGPQETQY
abundance: -; v_gene: TRBV9; j_gene: TRBJ1-5; CDR3aa: ASSAGSGGPQH
abundance: -; v_gene: TRBV7-2; j_gene: TRBJ2-1; CDR3aa: AMRSTGLSYNEQF
abundance: -; v_gene: TRBV10-3; j_gene: TRBJ2-1; CDR3aa: AISDVSLRDEQF
abundance: -; v_gene: TRBV5-1; j_gene: TRBJ2-1; CDR3aa: ASSNPGLAGGHAYNEQF
abundance: -; v_gene: TRBV28; j_gene: TRBJ1-2; CDR3aa: ASSPTAGRYGYT